The sample holds one count of the clone carrying this T cell receptor (beta chain). This entry comes from a study of blood T cell repertoires in COVID-19. Study processing details: Nucleated cell counts were estimated from reference gene primer amplification. The data were produced by immunoSEQ multiplex PCR, yet TCRdb's version contains in-frame clones alone and is incomplete. V, J and clone size reflect that table, while D and trimming were determined from the DNA. The table lists approximately 210,000 clones, approximately 80% of them singletons. Sequenced sample: PBMCs or T cells enriched from blood (not recorded which). This clonotype originated in a man aged 30-40 years with acute COVID-19.

The CDR3: CAISAERGRRDEQYF. CDR3 nucleotide sequence: TGTGCCATCAGTGCAGAGCGGGGGAGACGGGACGAGCAGTACTTC. The gene calls are TRBV10-3 and TRBJ2-7; 8 bases are a match to TRBD2. Trimming took 4 bases from V and 5 from J; bases not matched to a gene: 10. There are 15 residues in the CDR3. Germline CDR1 is ENHRY and CDR2 is SYGVKD.